One and the same sample provided the 14 T cell receptor beta chains below, sequenced in a study of blood T cells in healthy people across ages. A sample-barcoded 5' primer and a J-beta primer mix were used in a second PCR of about 6 to 12 cycles. TCRdb re-analysed the 5' RACE reads in MiXCR, keeping a single row per CDR3 protein. The table lists over 1,500,000 distinct CDR3 sequences, around 48% of them singletons. Sequencing was done on a sample of blood. The receptors stem from a woman aged 35 to 49 in good health.

The chain joins TRBV9 to TRBJ2-5; 11 bases are shared with TRBD2. V lost 0 bases to trimming and J lost 3 bases; unmatched junction nucleotides: 1. The CDR3 extends over 15 amino acids. Germline lookup yields CDR1 SGDLS and CDR2 YYNGEE. The CDR3 sequence: CASSVVLAGEETQYF. The DNA of the CDR3 is TGTGCCAGCAGCGTAGTACTAGCGGGGGAAGAGACCCAGTACTTC.

This clonotype was seen a handful of times. The rearrangement uses TRBV5-1 and TRBJ2-7; no firm D call. This CDR3 spans 12 amino acids. With 5 bases removed from V and 3 bases from J, the gap between germline ends came to 9 bases. The germline V gene has CDR1 SGHRS and CDR2 YFSETQ. The CDR3 DNA is TGCGCCAGCAGTAGGAATTTCTACGAGCAGTACTTC. Amino acids: CASSRNFYEQYF.

This chain connects TRBV29-1 to TRBJ2-5, with 8 bases lining up with TRBD1. The junction had 11 bases not matched to a gene; V was cut back by 3 bases and J by 5 bases. Germline V gene sequence: CDR1 SQVTM, CDR2 ANQGSEA. The CDR3 is 15 residues long. CDR3 DNA sequence: TGCAGCGTTGATAGATTGACAGGGGCGGGGGAGACCCAGTACTTC. This gives the protein CSVDRLTGAGETQYF.

This clonotype was counted only a few times. This chain uses TRBV7-2 with TRBJ2-1, with D perhaps TRBD2 (5 bases). Trimming took off 7 bases at V and 7 bases at J, with 20 bases between the two ends. Germline CDR1 reads SGHTA; CDR2 reads FQGNSA. This CDR3 has 15 residues. The CDR3 here is CASILDRGMRNEQFF. In nucleotides, the CDR3 is TGTGCCAGCATCTTGGATCGGGGTATGAGAAATGAGCAGTTCTTC.

This clonotype was observed a handful of times. The chain uses TRBV2 and TRBJ2-5; TRBD1 might be the D (6 bases). V lost 7 bases to trimming and J lost 1 base, with 16 bases between them. Germline V gene data show CDR1 as SNHLY and CDR2 as FYNNEI. The CDR3 contains 15 residues. Here the CDR3 reads CASIDATGLQETQYF. CDR3 bases: TGTGCCAGCATCGATGCCACAGGGCTCCAAGAGACCCAGTACTTC.

This clonotype turned up a few times. V is TRBV20-1 and J is TRBJ2-3; TRBD1 is a possible D gene (6 bases). Germline lookup yields CDR1 DFQATT and CDR2 SNEGSKA (reference sequence). The CDR3 covers 11 residues. V was clipped by 6 bases and J by 9 bases, with 13 bases between them. The CDR3 coding sequence is TGCAGTGCCACTGACGGGACAACGCAGTATTTT. It specifies CSATDGTTQYF.

The rearrangement joins TRBV15 to TRBJ2-1, with a possible D match to TRBD2 (5 bases). Trimming shortened V by 0 bases and J by 10 bases, and 16 bases separated the two germline ends. Germline CDR1 and CDR2: LNHNV and YYDKDF (reference sequence). The CDR3 has 15 residues. DNA for the CDR3: TGTGCCACCAGCAGAGATAGAGTGAGGGCGGTGGAGCAGTTCTTC. As protein: CATSRDRVRAVEQFF.

This clonotype has just one count. CDR3 loop: CASSQEGAGGAGNTQYF. The CDR3 bases are TGTGCCAGCAGCCAAGAGGGGGCAGGGGGCGCCGGGAATACGCAGTATTTT. The chain is built from TRBV4-2 and TRBJ2-3; 8 bases match TRBD1. Germline V gene lookup returns CDR1 LGHNA and CDR2 YNFKEQ. Trimming took 0 bases from V and 7 from J; bases not matched to a gene: 12. This CDR3 comprises 17 residues.

CDR3 bases: TGCAGTGCTAGAGACATAACAGGGTCGGCAGGCTACGAGCAGTACTTC. Translating it yields CSARDITGSAGYEQYF. This chain links TRBV20-1 with TRBJ2-7; D is possibly TRBD1 (6 bases). The CDR3 sequence is 16 residues long. V lost 0 bases and J 3 bases, leaving 18 bases between the germline ends. CDR1 is DFQATT, CDR2 SNEGSKA, per germline (reference sequence).

In its sample, this clonotype was seen once. The V gene is TRBV20-1, the J gene TRBJ1-2, with D hard to call. Germline V gene data show CDR1 as DFQATT and CDR2 as SNEGSKA (reference sequence). V dropped 8 bases and J dropped 0 bases, with 19 bases sitting between them. The CDR3 extends over 15 amino acids. The CDR3 nucleotides read TGCAGTCGGGAAGAGGGAAGTAACACTAACTATGGCTACACCTTC. It specifies CSREEGSNTNYGYTF.

This clonotype was seen more than once but under ten times. V usage is TRBV5-1 and J usage is TRBJ2-7, with 7 bases identical to TRBD1. Looked up from germline, CDR1 is SGHRS and CDR2 is YFSETQ. Trimming removed 3 bases from V and 4 bases from J; junction bases left unmatched: 7. CDR3 length equals 14 residues. CDR3 residues: CASSSGTARYEQYF. DNA of the CDR3: TGCGCCAGCAGCTCAGGGACAGCTAGGTACGAGCAGTACTTC.

This chain links TRBV29-1 with TRBJ2-3, with D perhaps matching TRBD1 or TRBD2 (5 bases each). The CDR3 runs 18 residues. V was cut by 8 bases and J by 5 bases, with 32 bases left in between. CDR1 is SQVTM, CDR2 ANQGSEA, per germline. The CDR3 nucleotides are TGCAGCTTCCCGGGAAGGCGTAGTAGTGGGGCAGGAAAAGATACGCAGTATTTT. This codes for CSFPGRRSSGAGKDTQYF.

A few counts support this clonotype. V is TRBV20-1 and J is TRBJ1-5; 7 nucleotides match TRBD1. CDR1 and CDR2 (germline): DFQATT, SNEGSKA (reference sequence). The CDR3 spans 16 residues. J lost 1 base, V lost 0 bases, and 6 bases had no gene match. For the CDR3, the DNA is TGCAGTGCTAGAGAGAAGGGGACAGCCAGCAATCAGCCCCAGCATTTT. As protein: CSAREKGTASNQPQHF.

V is TRBV28 and J is TRBJ1-5, with D uncertain. The CDR3 is made up of 15 amino acids. V was pared by 6 bases and J by 0 bases, with 12 bases between. Germline-derived CDR1 and CDR2 are MDHEN and SYDVKM. The CDR3 loop reads CASSMMDGSNQPQHF. DNA of the CDR3: TGTGCCAGCAGCATGATGGATGGTAGCAATCAGCCCCAGCATTTT.